The TCR beta chain described here comes from a study of blood T cell repertoires in COVID-19. Study context: There were acute and convalescent COVID-19 samples, and they came from the United States, Italy and Spain.

The CDR3 covers 15 residues. CDR1 and CDR2 from the germline V gene are MNHEY and SVGAGI. With 5 bases clipped from V and 0 bases from J, the junction kept 5 bases outside the gene matches. Source study methods: Reference gene primer amplification yielded estimated nucleated cell counts. The repertoire was sequenced with immunoSEQ multiplex PCR; TCRdb's copy has only in-frame clones and lacks some. V, J and clone size are those of that table, while D and trimming were read from the DNA. The sample carries under 200,000 clones, roughly four fifths recorded once. The J gene is TRBJ2-7, the V gene TRBV6-5; 9 nucleotides agree with TRBD1. Sequenced sample: peripheral blood. The sequence derives from a human donor in a cohort sampled during active COVID-19. The CDR3 reads CASSQTGGTSYEQYF. The CDR3 bases are TGTGCCAGCAGTCAGACAGGGGGGACCTCCTACGAGCAGTACTTC.